Here is one TCR beta chain with its context. From germline, CDR1 is SGHDN and CDR2 FVKESK. The ends lost 4 bases at V and 0 bases at J; junction bases unmatched: 9. The CDR3 sequence is 16 residues long. The sample is drawn from a study of blood T cell repertoires in COVID-19. Study details: The samples span acute and convalescent COVID-19 from the United States, Italy and Spain. Sources were T cells, B-cell-depleted T cells, or PBMCs; the material itself was cDNA or gDNA.

In the source study's methods: Estimation of nucleated cell counts relied on the amplification of reference gene primers. The table came from immunoSEQ multiplex PCR; TCRdb's copy has only in-frame clones and leaves some out. Clone size and the V and J calls come from that table; the DNA yielded D and trimming. The sample contains some 58,000 clones, about 91% of which appear only once. The chain carries TRBV14 and TRBJ2-7, with 7 bases that match TRBD2. Sequencing used peripheral blood. The sequence derives from a man in his fifties or sixties with active COVID-19. The DNA of the CDR3 is TGTGCCAGCAGCCCCCTTGATACGGGAGGCTCCTACGAGCAGTACTTC. Translating it yields CASSPLDTGGSYEQYF.